This T cell receptor (beta chain) stems from a study of cytomegalovirus exposure and HLA in healthy donors. Sequencing used immunoSEQ multiplex PCR; TCRdb keeps in-frame clones, though not all of them. The profile shows about 110,000 clones, about 85% of them singletons. Study-wide findings and caveats: The authors listed 150 to 200 TCR beta chains as cytomegalovirus-associated. Subsequent analysis revealed that first-cohort TCR clusters tended to co-occur in the 120 or so validation repertoires.

This clone came up a few times. Its target is not known. The CDR3 spans 14 residues. Trimming at V came to 7 bases and at J to 5 bases, leaving 10 bases not matched to a gene. Germline values: CDR1 LNHDA, CDR2 SQIVND (reference sequence). This TCR came from a young woman in good health and CMV-seronegative. The specimen sequenced was PBMCs. The J gene is TRBJ1-2, the V gene TRBV19, with TRBD1 matching over 7 bases. CDR3: CASTPTGMNYGYTF. The CDR3 DNA reads as TGTGCCAGTACCCCGACAGGGATGAATTATGGCTACACCTTC.